This T cell receptor (beta chain) was sequenced for a study of blood T cell repertoires in COVID-19. Looking at the study overall: Acute and convalescent COVID-19 specimens originated in the United States, Italy and Spain. The analysed material was cDNA or gDNA that came from T cells, B-cell-depleted T cells, or PBMCs.

CDR3 size: 14 residues. Germline CDR1 is SGHDT and CDR2 is YYEEEE. The V and J ends lost 4 bases and 2 bases, in that order; junction bases with no gene match: 5. The Seattle patients joined while their infection was active and were tracked longitudinally afterward. Per the authors' pipeline: Reference gene primer amplification yielded estimated nucleated cell counts. Data came from immunoSEQ multiplex PCR; TCRdb stores just in-frame clones and leaves some out. That table gives V, J and clone size, and the DNA gave D and trimming. Of 150,000 to 200,000 clones detected, around nine tenths appear once; the ten largest clones hold over 9%.

The TCR comes from a woman between 70 and 85 years old with COVID-19, enrolled during active disease. The source material was peripheral blood. J is TRBJ2-7 and V is TRBV5-6, with TRBD1 matching over 8 bases. In DNA, the CDR3 is TGTGCCAGCAGCGAAGGACAGGGCGCCTACGAGCAGTACTTC. It codes for CASSEGQGAYEQYF.